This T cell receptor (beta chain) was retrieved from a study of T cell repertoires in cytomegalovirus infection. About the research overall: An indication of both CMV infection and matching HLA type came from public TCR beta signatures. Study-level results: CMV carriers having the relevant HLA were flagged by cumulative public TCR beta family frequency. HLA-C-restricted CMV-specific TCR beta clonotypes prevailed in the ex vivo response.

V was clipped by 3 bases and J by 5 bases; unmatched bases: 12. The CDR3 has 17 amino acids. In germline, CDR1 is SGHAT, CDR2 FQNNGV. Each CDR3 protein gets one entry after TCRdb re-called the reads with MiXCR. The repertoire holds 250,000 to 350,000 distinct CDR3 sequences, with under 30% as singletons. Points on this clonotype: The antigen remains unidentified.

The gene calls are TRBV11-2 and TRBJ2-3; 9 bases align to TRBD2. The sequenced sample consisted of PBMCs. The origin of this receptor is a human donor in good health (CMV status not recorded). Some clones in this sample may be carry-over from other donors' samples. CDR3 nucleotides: TGTGCCAGCAGCTTGGCTAGCGGGGACCTTCTTGGAGATACGCAGTATTTT. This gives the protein CASSLASGDLLGDTQYF. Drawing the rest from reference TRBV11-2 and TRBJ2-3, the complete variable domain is EAGVAQSPRYKIIEKRQSVAFWCNPISGHATLYWYQQILGQGPKLLIQFQNNGVVDDSQLPKDRFSAERLKGVDSTLKIQPAKLEDSAVYLCASSLASGDLLGDTQYFGPGTRLTVL.